The 25 T cell receptor beta chains below were found in one sample sequenced in a study of T cells after yellow fever vaccination. MiXCR, run by TCRdb on the 5' RACE reads, gives a single entry per CDR3 protein. The sample consists of about 320,000 distinct CDR3 sequences, 3.5% to 4.5% of them appearing once. The specimen comprised PBMCs, sampled 15 days after the yellow fever booster vaccination. These receptors were obtained from a man between 18 and 35 years old who received the YFV17D yellow fever vaccine.

This clonotype was observed at least ten times. The chain is built from TRBV12-3 or TRBV12-4 and TRBJ1-1; the D is unclear. The CDR3 totals 13 residues. V shed 0 bases and J shed 4 bases, with 6 bases lying between them. DNA for the CDR3: TGTGCCAGCAGTTTAGCGCCTGGCACTGAAGCTTTCTTT. It specifies CASSLAPGTEAFF.

J is TRBJ2-5 and V is TRBV12-3 or TRBV12-4, with 10 bases lining up with TRBD1. Germline trimming cut 4 bases from V and 9 bases from J; bases unmatched to any gene: 11. CDR3 size: 15 residues. This chain's CDR3 is CASSSAGTGDTAQYF. The CDR3 DNA is TGTGCCAGCAGTTCGGCCGGGACAGGGGATACGGCCCAGTACTTC.

V gene TRBV24-1 combines with J gene TRBJ1-6, with TRBD1 as a possible D gene (6 bases). This CDR3 comprises 15 residues. Germline values: CDR1 KGHDR, CDR2 SFDVKD. V lost 3 bases and J 10 bases, leaving 15 bases between the germline ends. The CDR3 nucleotides read TGTGCCACCAGTGATCCCCGGGAGGGGGGATCACCCCTCCACTTT. This sequence encodes CATSDPREGGSPLHF.

This clonotype was detected only a few times. V gene TRBV12-3 or TRBV12-4 combines with J gene TRBJ2-7; no definite D call. V was clipped by 6 bases and J by 5 bases, with 14 bases between them. There are 13 residues in the CDR3. The CDR3 spells CASSGGPVNEQYV. CDR3 coding DNA: TGTGCCAGCAGCGGTGGCCCAGTAAACGAGCAGTACGTC.

The J gene is TRBJ1-1, the V gene TRBV7-2, with TRBD1 identical over 12 bases. The CDR3 is 15 residues long. In germline, CDR1 is SGHTA, CDR2 FQGNSA. J was trimmed by 11 bases and V by 3 bases; bases with no gene match: 10. The CDR3 loop reads CASSLGGQGALKAFF. The CDR3 coding sequence is TGTGCCAGCAGCTTGGGGGGACAGGGGGCCCTTAAGGCTTTCTTT.

This clonotype has only a few counts. The chain is built from TRBV7-2 and TRBJ2-5, with 7 nucleotides matching TRBD1. The V gene end was trimmed by 5 bases and the J gene end by 4 bases; junction bases not matched to a gene: 10. The CDR3 has 15 amino acids. Looked up from germline, CDR1 is SGHTA and CDR2 is FQGNSA. The CDR3 sequence is CASSPTRDSLETQYF. CDR3 DNA sequence: TGTGCCAGCAGCCCCACCCGGGACAGTCTAGAGACCCAGTACTTC.

The chain employs TRBV18 and TRBJ2-7; 8 bases are shared with TRBD2. Per germline, CDR1 KGHSH and CDR2 LQKENI. This CDR3 contains 15 residues. J was trimmed by 6 bases and V by 4 bases; bases with no gene match: 11. CDR3 coding DNA: TGTGCCAGCTCACTCAAGGTGGCGGGGGGTCTCGAGCAGTACTTC. Translated: CASSLKVAGGLEQYF.

The chain combines TRBV6-2 or TRBV6-3 with TRBJ2-5, with TRBD2 identical over 7 bases. From germline, CDR1 is MNHEY and CDR2 SVGEGT. This CDR3 contains 16 residues. Trimming removed 2 bases from V and 0 bases from J; junction bases left unmatched: 6. CDR3: CASSYRTREYQETQYF. The CDR3 DNA reads as TGTGCCAGCAGTTACCGGACTAGGGAGTACCAAGAGACCCAGTACTTC.

This clonotype has more than one count but fewer than ten. The genes are TRBV20-1 and TRBJ2-3; 10 nucleotides match TRBD2. Germline V lookup: CDR1 DFQATT, CDR2 SNEGSKA (reference sequence). The length of the CDR3 is 15 residues. The V segment lost 6 bases and the J segment 7 bases; nucleotides outside the gene matches: 13. CDR3 sequence: CSASLSGGASNTQYF. The DNA of the CDR3 is TGCAGTGCCTCCTTGAGCGGGGGGGCCTCGAATACGCAGTATTTT.

This clonotype occurred a few times. This chain joins TRBV11-1 and TRBJ1-4, with D unclear. The germline V gene encodes CDR1 SGHAT and CDR2 FQDESV (reference sequence). This CDR3 has 14 residues. The germline V and J ends were trimmed by 1 base and 7 bases, with 10 bases remaining between them. The CDR3 sequence: CASSLDLGVEKLFF. The CDR3 DNA follows: TGTGCCAGCAGCTTAGACCTTGGGGTTGAAAAACTGTTTTTT. Full variable domain (rest looked up from reference TRBV11-1 and TRBJ1-4): EAEVAQSPRYKITEKSQAVAFWCDPISGHATLYWYRQILGQGPELLVQFQDESVVDDSQLPKDRFSAERLKGVDSTLKIQPAELGDSAMYLCASSLDLGVEKLFFGSGTQLSVL.

V and J are TRBV7-9 and TRBJ2-2; 7 bases agree with TRBD1. This CDR3 has 14 residues. The germline V gene has CDR1 SEHNR and CDR2 FQNEAQ (reference sequence). V gave up 5 bases and J gave up 6 bases; unmatched junction bases: 6. The CDR3 reads CASSHRGRPGELFF. DNA of the CDR3: TGTGCCAGCAGCCACAGGGGACGGCCCGGGGAGCTGTTTTTT.

The chain is built from TRBV5-1 and TRBJ2-5, with D possibly TRBD2 on 6 matching bases. Looked up from germline, CDR1 is SGHRS and CDR2 is YFSETQ. Trimming cost V 5 bases and J 5 bases, with 22 bases left between them. The CDR3 is 16 residues long. CDR3 DNA sequence: TGCGCCAGCAGAAGCGGCCGGGACTTAGGGTCGGAGACCCAGTACTTC. Its protein is CASRSGRDLGSETQYF.

The genes are TRBV11-2 and TRBJ1-2; 8 nucleotides align to TRBD1. V trimming: 2 bases; J trimming: 13 bases; junction bases outside the gene matches: 18. The germline V gene has CDR1 SGHAT and CDR2 FQNNGV. CDR3 length: 16 amino acids. The CDR3 bases are TGTGCCAGCAGCTTAACTCAACTAGGACAGGGTGGTTACGGCACCTTC. Protein sequence: CASSLTQLGQGGYGTF.

This chain uses TRBV27 with TRBJ1-5; a weak D match, TRBD1 (6 bases). There are 14 residues in the CDR3. Germline CDR1 and CDR2: MNHEY and SMNVEV (reference sequence). The V end lost 4 bases, the J end lost 6 bases, and 13 bases lay between the germline ends. The CDR3 loop is CASSSGGRRQPQHF. DNA for the CDR3: TGTGCCAGCAGTTCTGGGGGGCGACGTCAGCCCCAGCATTTT.

This clonotype was found many times. This chain links TRBV6-5 with TRBJ2-1, with 7 bases matching TRBD1. The trim removed 4 bases at V and 10 bases at J, leaving 10 bases unmatched. Germline V gene sequence: CDR1 MNHEY, CDR2 SVGAGI. The CDR3 has 14 residues. The CDR3, as DNA: TGTGCCAGCAGTTTCACTTCCGGGACAGAGGAGCAGTTCTTC. This encodes CASSFTSGTEEQFF.

This clonotype was seen many times. The chain joins TRBV19 to TRBJ2-2; 12 nucleotides line up with TRBD1. The CDR3 totals 15 residues. The trim removed 8 bases at V and 0 bases at J, leaving 1 base unmatched. Germline-derived CDR1 and CDR2 are LNHDA and SQIVND (reference sequence). In DNA form, the CDR3 reads TGTGCCAGTGGGACAGGGGGCGCGAACACCGGGGAGCTGTTTTTT. Translated: CASGTGGANTGELFF.

This clonotype was picked up many times. The chain carries TRBV29-1 and TRBJ1-1; TRBD1 is a possible D gene (5 bases). The CDR3 is made up of 13 amino acids. The germline V and J ends were trimmed by 4 bases and 8 bases, with 17 bases remaining between them. Germline V gene lookup returns CDR1 SQVTM and CDR2 ANQGSEA. CDR3 in amino acids: CSVVSGLGKEAFF. Written as DNA, the CDR3 is TGCAGCGTTGTATCAGGGCTCGGTAAGGAAGCTTTCTTT.

The gene calls are TRBV6-5 and TRBJ1-1, with D perhaps TRBD1 (6 bases). Trimming removed 0 bases from V and 1 base from J, with 15 bases in between. The CDR3 has 17 amino acids. The V gene's germline CDR1 is MNHEY and CDR2 SVGAGI. CDR3 in amino acids: CASSYSGGHQGNTEAFF. CDR3 in DNA: TGTGCCAGCAGTTACTCGGGGGGGCATCAAGGGAACACTGAAGCTTTCTTT.

Many counts were recorded for this clonotype. This chain joins TRBV7-3 and TRBJ2-6; TRBD1 might be the D (5 bases). Germline V lookup: CDR1 SGHTA, CDR2 FQGTGA. The ends were cut back, 5 bases at V and 0 bases at J, with 11 bases in the middle. The CDR3 sequence is 16 residues long. In DNA form, the CDR3 reads TGTGCCAGCAGCCCGGAAAGGGGCTCTGGGGCCAACGTCCTGACTTTC. Its translation is CASSPERGSGANVLTF.

The J gene is TRBJ1-5, the V gene TRBV12-3 or TRBV12-4; perhaps TRBD1 as D (6 bases). This CDR3 contains 15 residues. V was cut by 6 bases and J by 2 bases, with 14 bases left in between. The CDR3 DNA follows: TGTGCCAGCAGCCCGACAGGAAAGGGCAATCAGCCCCAGCATTTT. Protein: CASSPTGKGNQPQHF.

This clonotype was seen at least ten times. The CDR3 DNA reads TGTGCCAGCCGCGACAGGGCTGGGGCCAACGTCCTGACTTTC. It specifies CASRDRAGANVLTF. This chain joins TRBV28 and TRBJ2-6, with 7 bases matching TRBD1. This CDR3 comprises 14 residues. Germline-derived CDR1 and CDR2 are MDHEN and SYDVKM. Trimming cost V 8 bases and J 2 bases; bases outside gene matches: 3.

This sequence joins TRBV20-1 and TRBJ2-3; 8 bases are a match to TRBD2. The CDR3 runs 15 residues. Germline V gives CDR1 DFQATT, CDR2 SNEGSKA (reference sequence). The V gene end was trimmed by 3 bases and the J gene end by 3 bases; junction bases not matched to a gene: 8. The chain's CDR3 is CSARRAGARTDTQYF. The CDR3 coding sequence is TGCAGTGCTAGGAGAGCGGGGGCAAGGACAGATACGCAGTATTTT.

This clonotype was counted only a few times. The DNA of the CDR3 is TGTGCCAGCAGCCAAGAAAGGAGCGGGGATGAGCAGTTCTTC. It codes for CASSQERSGDEQFF. This chain links TRBV3-1 with TRBJ2-1; 7 bases fit TRBD2. The CDR3 sequence is 14 residues long. The V gene end was trimmed by 0 bases and the J gene end by 8 bases; junction bases not matched to a gene: 4. Looked up from germline, CDR1 is LGHDT and CDR2 is YNNKEL (reference sequence).

This clonotype was detected many times. The chain has TRBV20-1 and TRBJ2-3, with 10 bases matching TRBD2. Per the germline V gene, CDR1 is DFQATT and CDR2 is SNEGSKA (reference sequence). The CDR3 has 22 amino acids. Trimming cost V 1 base and J 2 bases; bases outside gene matches: 24. CDR3 DNA: TGCAGTGCTAGAGTATCGATCTCCTCTCTCTCGACTAGCGGGTATCACACAGATACGCAGTATTTT. Translating gives CSARVSISSLSTSGYHTDTQYF.

In this sample, this clonotype turned up many times. The V and J genes are TRBV2 and TRBJ1-1; TRBD1 might be the D (6 bases). V lost 7 bases, J lost 5 bases, and 17 bases lay in between. This CDR3 spans 14 amino acids. Looked up from germline, CDR1 is SNHLY and CDR2 is FYNNEI. The CDR3 here is CASKNRVSTTEAFF. For the CDR3, the DNA is TGTGCCAGCAAAAACAGGGTGAGCACGACTGAAGCTTTCTTT.